A selection of T cell receptor beta chains follows, all from one sample in a study of blood T cell repertoires in COVID-19. The protocol was immunoSEQ multiplex PCR, while the TCRdb copy is restricted to in-frame clones and leaves out a portion. The profile shows 200,000 to 250,000 clones, around nine tenths of them singletons. Sequenced: peripheral blood. The receptors come from a woman aged 55-69 years with acute or convalescent COVID-19. CDR3s leave out the opening cysteine and the closing phenylalanine or tryptophan.

J gene | V gene | CDR3 protein
TRBJ1-2 | TRBV3-1/TRBV3-2 | ASSQGRQYGYT
TRBJ2-2 | TRBV21-1 | ASSKKIPGEGKDTGELF
TRBJ1-5 | TRBV27 | ASSDRQGVEPQH
TRBJ2-2 | TRBV2 | ASSESLNTGELF
TRBJ1-1 | TRBV7-3 | ASSLTNGQVEAF
TRBJ1-1 | TRBV5-1 | ASSLAVNTEAF
TRBJ2-1 | TRBV28 | ASSLIRSRVNEQF
TRBJ2-5 | TRBV6-5 | ASSYSRASGGETQY
TRBJ1-3 | TRBV5-1 | ASSLEDPRAGNTIY
TRBJ2-1 | TRBV5-4 | ASSPPAGGVYNEQF
TRBJ1-6 | TRBV19 | ASSIRTGGYNSPLH
TRBJ2-5 | TRBV3-1/TRBV3-2 | ASSQSSGRRSQETQY
TRBJ2-7 | TRBV11-3 | ASSFRYTSPYEQY
TRBJ2-3 | TRBV11-2 | ASSHTDTQY
TRBJ1-6 | TRBV5-4 | ASSLLQVNSPLH
TRBJ1-5 | TRBV30 | AWSPGQQRSQPQH
TRBJ1-2 | TRBV6-1 | ASSSRTVIAYGYT
TRBJ1-1 | TRBV27 | ASSLKFEREAF
TRBJ2-1 | TRBV19 | ASSQRGNEQF
TRBJ1-2 | TRBV24-1 | ATSDPGQGHYGYT
TRBJ1-2 | TRBV12-3/TRBV12-4 | ASRQNGYYGYT
TRBJ2-2 | TRBV6-6 | AVGAYRNTGELF
TRBJ2-1 | TRBV19 | ASKDRGHYNEQF
TRBJ2-3 | TRBV6-6 | ASSTLGADTQY
TRBJ1-4 | TRBV5-1 | ASSEDRAKEKLF
TRBJ2-7 | TRBV10-3 | AISPRNFRQGGPSEQY
TRBJ1-6 | TRBV6-2/TRBV6-3 | ASSYTTRQTFANSPLH
TRBJ2-1 | TRBV6-6 | ASSYTSGVEVF
TRBJ2-1 | TRBV7-9 | ASSLALKGLAGAHEQF
TRBJ1-1 | TRBV13 | ASRLIVNTEAF
TRBJ1-2 | TRBV24-1 | ATSDHTGVAWGYT
TRBJ2-2 | TRBV28 | ASTPPKAGGELF
TRBJ2-4 | TRBV7-2 | ASSLGLKGVLAKNIQY
TRBJ1-1 | TRBV5-6 | ASSRGLFTEAF
TRBJ1-5 | TRBV6-4 | ASSQGISQPQH
TRBJ1-6 | TRBV5-1 | ASSTGQAKPNSPLH
TRBJ1-3 | TRBV9 | ASSVGQGAGWGNTIY
TRBJ1-1 | TRBV6-4 | ASSEFHMNTEAF
TRBJ2-1 | TRBV5-4 | ASSLEGRRYNEQF
TRBJ2-3 | TRBV18 | ASSTYTDTQY
TRBJ2-3 | TRBV10-1 | ASSEPSIAGGFSSTDTQY
TRBJ1-1 | TRBV5-8 | ASSFKGADTEAF
TRBJ2-7 | TRBV6-5 | ASSSPGQGTYEQY
TRBJ1-2 | TRBV15 | ATSRDRRGYT
TRBJ2-7 | TRBV9 | ASSVTGSLDEQY
TRBJ2-7 | TRBV12-3/TRBV12-4 | ASSLGTHYEQY
TRBJ1-5 | TRBV28 | ASSAPQSSGGGQPQH
TRBJ1-4 | TRBV6-1 | ASSVVGGGANEKLF
TRBJ1-3 | TRBV11-2 | ASSPRAGQGGGNTIY
TRBJ2-7 | TRBV7-2 | ASSVDRGYYEQY
TRBJ1-2 | TRBV4-2 | ASSQLKEVALANYGYT
TRBJ2-5 | TRBV10-3 | AIRPGLQETQY
TRBJ2-4 | TRBV3-1/TRBV3-2 | ASSEVSPICRKNIQY
TRBJ1-1 | TRBV10-3 | AISDPGGVDTEAF
TRBJ2-5 | TRBV6-2/TRBV6-3 | ASSYSDRSHETQY